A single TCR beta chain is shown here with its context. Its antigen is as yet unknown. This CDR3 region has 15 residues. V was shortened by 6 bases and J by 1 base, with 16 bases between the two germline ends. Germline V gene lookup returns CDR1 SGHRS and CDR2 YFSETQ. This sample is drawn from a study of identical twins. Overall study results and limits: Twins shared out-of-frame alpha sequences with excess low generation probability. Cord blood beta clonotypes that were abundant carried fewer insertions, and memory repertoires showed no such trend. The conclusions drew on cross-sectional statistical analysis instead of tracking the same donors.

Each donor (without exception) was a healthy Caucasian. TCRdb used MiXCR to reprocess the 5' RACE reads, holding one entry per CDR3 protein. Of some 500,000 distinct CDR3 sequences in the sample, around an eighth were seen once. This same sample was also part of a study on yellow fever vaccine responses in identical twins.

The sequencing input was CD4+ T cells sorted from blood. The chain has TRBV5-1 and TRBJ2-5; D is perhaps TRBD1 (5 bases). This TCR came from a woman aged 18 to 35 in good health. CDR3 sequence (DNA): TGCGCCAGCACCTTCCTTGGGGCGCTCCAAGAGACCCAGTACTTC. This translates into CASTFLGALQETQYF.